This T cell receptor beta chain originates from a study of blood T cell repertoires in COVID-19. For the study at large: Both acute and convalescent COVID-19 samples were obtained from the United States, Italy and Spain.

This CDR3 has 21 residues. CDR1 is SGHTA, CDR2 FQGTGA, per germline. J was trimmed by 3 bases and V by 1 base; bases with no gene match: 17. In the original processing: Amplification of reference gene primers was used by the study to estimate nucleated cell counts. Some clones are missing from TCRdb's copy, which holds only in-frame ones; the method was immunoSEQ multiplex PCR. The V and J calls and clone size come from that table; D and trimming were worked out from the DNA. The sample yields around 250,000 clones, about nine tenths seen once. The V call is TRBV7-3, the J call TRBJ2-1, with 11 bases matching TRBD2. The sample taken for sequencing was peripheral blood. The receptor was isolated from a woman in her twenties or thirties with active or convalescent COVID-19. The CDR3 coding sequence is TGTGCCAGCAGCTTAAAGCGAGAGTTCCCCCCGGGACTAGCGGTCTACAATGAGCAGTTCTTC. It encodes CASSLKREFPPGLAVYNEQFF.